What follows are 8 T cell receptor beta chains derived from one specimen sequenced in a study of tumor-infiltrating lymphocytes in oesophageal squamous cell carcinoma. TCRdb itself ran the PCR reads through MiXCR, one entry per CDR3 protein. Among 15,000 to 20,000 distinct CDR3 sequences listed, 45% to 50% were seen once. Source material: esophageal tumor tissue. The receptors were gathered from a male donor with esophageal squamous cell carcinoma.

This clonotype was detected only a few times. The chain carries TRBV7-3 and TRBJ2-1, with 7 bases aligning to TRBD2. The V gene end was trimmed by 0 bases and the J gene end by 6 bases; junction bases not matched to a gene: 5. CDR1 SGHTA and CDR2 FQGTGA come from the germline V gene. This CDR3 is 15 amino acids long. DNA of the CDR3: TGTGCCAGCAGCTTAACCTCCCCTAGCGGCAATGAGCAGTTCTTC. Protein product: CASSLTSPSGNEQFF.

By share, this clonotype ranks as medium-sized. A much larger clone lies a single base off, so this may be a read error. The chain is built from TRBV7-2 and TRBJ2-7, with D maybe TRBD1 (5 bases). CDR1 and CDR2 from the germline V gene are SGHTA and FQGNSA. Trimming shortened V by 5 bases and J by 7 bases, and 12 bases separated the two germline ends. This CDR3 region has 12 residues. In DNA, the CDR3 is TGTGCCAGCAGCGATTGGGGCGGTGAGCAGTACTTC. Protein: CASSDWGGEQYF. Variable domain in full (rest from reference TRBV7-2 and TRBJ2-7): GAGVSQSPSNKVTEKGKDVELRCDPISGHTALYWYRQSLGQGLEFLIYFQGNSAPDKSGLPSDRFSAERTGGSVSTLTIQRTQQEDSAVYLCASSDWGGEQYFGPGTRLTVT.

This clonotype counts as medium-sized. One end of the junction fails to match germline, which may point to a read error. V is TRBV5-4 and J is TRBJ2-4; 8 nucleotides match TRBD1. Germline assignment: CDR1 SGHNT and CDR2 YYREEE (reference sequence). The CDR3 is 15 residues long. CDR3 residues: CASSQGARAKNIQYF. The CDR3, as DNA: TGCGCCAGCAGCCAGGGGGCTAGGGCCAAAAACATTCAGTACTTC. Filled out from reference TRBV5-4 and TRBJ2-4, the complete variable domain reads ETGVTQSPTHLIKTRGQQVTLRCSSQSGHNTVSWYQQALGQGPQFIFQYYREEENGRGNFPPRFSGLQFPNYSSELNVNALELDDSALYLCASSQGARAKNIQYFGAGTRLSVL.

This clonotype was observed a single time. The chain links TRBV25-1 to TRBJ2-3; possibly TRBD2 for D (7 bases). Trimming removed 1 base from V and 6 bases from J, with 14 bases in between. Germline assignment: CDR1 MGHDK and CDR2 SYGVNS. The CDR3 covers 15 residues. The CDR3 is CASSEFGGGGDTQYF. DNA of the CDR3: TGTGCCAGCAGTGAATTCGGGGGAGGGGGGGATACGCAGTATTTT.

The chain links TRBV7-2 to TRBJ1-4; 8 nucleotides line up with TRBD1. Germline CDR1 reads SGHTA; CDR2 reads FQGNSA. CDR3 size: 17 residues. Trimming at V came to 5 bases and at J to 11 bases, leaving 19 bases not matched to a gene. This chain's CDR3 is CASSLHPPGTGLEKLFF. CDR3 nucleotides: TGTGCCAGCAGCCTCCACCCCCCCGGGACAGGACTTGAGAAACTGTTTTTT.

This clonotype was counted between two and nine times. The chain is built from TRBV7-2 and TRBJ1-1; possibly TRBD1 for D (6 bases). V was pared by 1 base and J by 1 base, with 13 bases between. The CDR3 is 16 amino acids. Germline V lookup: CDR1 SGHTA, CDR2 FQGNSA. Here the CDR3 reads CASSLVKTGANTEAFF. Written as DNA, the CDR3 is TGTGCCAGCAGCTTAGTGAAGACAGGAGCGAACACTGAAGCTTTCTTT.

There are many counts of this clonotype. This chain joins TRBV9 and TRBJ2-4; 12 nucleotides agree with TRBD2. Germline lookup yields CDR1 SGDLS and CDR2 YYNGEE. J lost 0 bases, V lost 3 bases, and 1 base had no gene match. The CDR3 runs 16 residues. CDR3 loop: CASSEGLAGAKNIQYF. The CDR3 coding sequence is TGTGCCAGCAGCGAGGGACTAGCGGGAGCCAAAAACATTCAGTACTTC.

Sample share makes this clonotype large. The chain links TRBV27 to TRBJ2-5, with D possibly TRBD1 on 5 matching bases. Trimming left V 3 bases short and J 5 bases short, with 19 bases between. The CDR3 spans 16 residues. The V gene's germline CDR1 is MNHEY and CDR2 SMNVEV (reference sequence). The CDR3 region has the DNA TGTGCCAGCAGTTTTCTCGGAACAGGACCAGGGGAGACCCAGTACTTC. Encoded protein: CASSFLGTGPGETQYF.